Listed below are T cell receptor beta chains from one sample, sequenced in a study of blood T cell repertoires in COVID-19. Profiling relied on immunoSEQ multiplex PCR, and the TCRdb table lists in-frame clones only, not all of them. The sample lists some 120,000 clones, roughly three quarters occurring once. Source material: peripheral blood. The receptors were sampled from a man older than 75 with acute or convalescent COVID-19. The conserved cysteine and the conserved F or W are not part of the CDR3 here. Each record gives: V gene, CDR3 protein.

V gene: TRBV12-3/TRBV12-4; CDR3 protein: ASSLAGSSEQY
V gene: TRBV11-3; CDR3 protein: ASSLAGAGAGELF
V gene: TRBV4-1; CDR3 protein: ASSQDIAGGTGELF
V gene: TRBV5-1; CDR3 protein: ASGGDRENSPLH
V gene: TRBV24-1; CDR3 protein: ATSDVNRDYGYT
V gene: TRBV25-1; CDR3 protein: ASRARTGNTGELF
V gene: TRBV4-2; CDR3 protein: ASSQAGTNTYNEQF
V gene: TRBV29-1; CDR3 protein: SVKQGGIYEQY
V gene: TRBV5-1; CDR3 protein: ASTTRPSGGAGELF
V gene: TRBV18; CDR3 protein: ASSSTGGSYNEQF
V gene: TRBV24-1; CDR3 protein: ATSADGSYNEQF
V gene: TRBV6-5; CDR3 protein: ASSYLRNQGNTEAF
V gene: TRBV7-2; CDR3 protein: ASSLGGRGPYEQY
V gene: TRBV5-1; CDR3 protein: ASSTGRGREKLF
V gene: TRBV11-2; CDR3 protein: ASSHITGNPPGNTIY
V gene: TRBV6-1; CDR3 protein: ASSELASRDTIY
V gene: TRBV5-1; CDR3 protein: ASSLAPGGYNEQF
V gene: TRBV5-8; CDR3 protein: ASSLETQSPGNQPQH
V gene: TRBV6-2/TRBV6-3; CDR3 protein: ASSINRGETQY
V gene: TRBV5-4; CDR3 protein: ASSLKRGGLWELF
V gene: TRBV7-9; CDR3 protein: ASSLVGGGTNEQF
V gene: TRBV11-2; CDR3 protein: ASGPNQGGNNSPLH
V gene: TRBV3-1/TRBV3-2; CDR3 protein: ASSQPIGGGSYEQY
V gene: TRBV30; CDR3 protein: AWNPGQGEKLF
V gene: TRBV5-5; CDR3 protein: ASSLIGTYEQY
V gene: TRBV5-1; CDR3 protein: ASSLGGQGAFEQY
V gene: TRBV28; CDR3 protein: ASSLFRRNYGYT
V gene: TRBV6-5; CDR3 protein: ASSYSSGGLLDTQY
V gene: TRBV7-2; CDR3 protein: ASSSTGTVKETQY
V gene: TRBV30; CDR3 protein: AWGRGRKNTEAF
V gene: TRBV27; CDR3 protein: ASSLSRTPGQGTNEQF
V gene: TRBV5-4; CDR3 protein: ASEGGAGRTDTQY
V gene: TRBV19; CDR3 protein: ASSIGGQSNEQF
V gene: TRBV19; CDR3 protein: ASSIESLRNTGELF
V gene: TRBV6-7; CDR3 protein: ASSPRVAGGQLESTDTQY
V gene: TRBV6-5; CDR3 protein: ASSYSSNSNQPQH
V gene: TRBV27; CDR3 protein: ASSLSGANVLT
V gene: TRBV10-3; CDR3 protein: ATGTGEVDTQY